One sample yielded the 3 T cell receptor beta chains listed below, sequenced in a study of blood T cell repertoires in COVID-19. The method was immunoSEQ multiplex PCR; TCRdb's version includes in-frame clones alone and lacks a portion of them. The profile shows 200,000 to 250,000 clones, roughly four fifths of them singletons. Sequenced input: peripheral blood. These receptors originate from a woman aged 80 or over with COVID-19, enrolled during active disease.

The V gene is TRBV7-9, the J gene TRBJ2-1; TRBD1 is a possible D gene (6 bases). The germline V and J ends were trimmed by 4 bases and 5 bases, with 15 bases remaining between them. The CDR3 totals 15 residues. The germline gives CDR1 SEHNR, CDR2 FQNEAQ (reference sequence). The CDR3 DNA follows: TGTGCCAGCAGCTCATTAGGGCAGGGGAACAATGAGCAGTTCTTC. Amino acid sequence: CASSSLGQGNNEQFF.

This clone was counted a single time. This sequence joins TRBV27 and TRBJ1-2, with TRBD1 identical over 7 bases. CDR3 size: 13 residues. Germline CDR1 is MNHEY and CDR2 is SMNVEV (reference sequence). V shed 5 bases and J 6 bases; nucleotides not matched to a gene: 6. The CDR3: CASSPDRSHGYTF. CDR3 DNA sequence: TGTGCCAGCAGTCCGGACAGGTCCCATGGCTACACCTTC.

The chain has TRBV6-6 and TRBJ1-2; 7 bases fit TRBD1. Germline loops: CDR1 MNHNY, CDR2 SVGAGI (reference sequence). The junction had 14 bases not matched to a gene; V was cut back by 11 bases and J by 8 bases. CDR3 length equals 13 residues. The CDR3 bases are TGTGCCTGCCTGACAGGGCTAGGTACGGGCTACACCTTC. Its protein is CACLTGLGTGYTF.